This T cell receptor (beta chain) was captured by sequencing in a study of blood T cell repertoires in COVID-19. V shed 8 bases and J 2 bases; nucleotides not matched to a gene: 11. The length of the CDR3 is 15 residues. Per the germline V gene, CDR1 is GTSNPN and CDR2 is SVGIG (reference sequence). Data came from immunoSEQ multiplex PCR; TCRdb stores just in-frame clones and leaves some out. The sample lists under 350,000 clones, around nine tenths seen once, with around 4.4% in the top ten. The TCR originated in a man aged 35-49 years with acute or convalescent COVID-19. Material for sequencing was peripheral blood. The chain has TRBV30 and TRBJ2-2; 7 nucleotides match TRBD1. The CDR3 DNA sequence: TGTGCCCGGGGACAGAATTTAATTAACACCGGGGAGCTGTTTTTT. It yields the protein CARGQNLINTGELFF.